Presented here are 29 T cell receptor beta chains from one specimen sequenced in a study of cytomegalovirus exposure and HLA in healthy donors. The PCR used 60 Vbeta and 13 Jbeta primers. Assay used: immunoSEQ multiplex PCR; TCRdb lists only in-frame clones, some missing. The table has under 300,000 clones, around 81% seen once. The source material was PBMCs. The receptors stem from a woman aged 60-70 years in good health and CMV-seropositive.

V gene TRBV18 combines with J gene TRBJ2-1; D unresolved. The V end was cut by 2 bases, the J end by 10 bases, with 15 bases between. The CDR3 sequence is 14 residues long. The germline CDR1 and CDR2 sequences are KGHSH and LQKENI. The CDR3 DNA is TGTGCCAGCTCACCAGAAGGCGGATTGCTAGAGCAGTTCTTC. Amino acids: CASSPEGGLLEQFF.

The genes are TRBV7-9 and TRBJ2-7; the D gene is possibly TRBD2 (5 bases). Germline V gives CDR1 SEHNR, CDR2 FQNEAQ (reference sequence). V was trimmed by 6 bases and J by 0 bases, leaving 6 bases between them. The CDR3 length is 12 residues. The chain's CDR3 is CASRGSSYEQYF. DNA for the CDR3: TGTGCCAGCAGAGGGAGCTCCTACGAGCAGTACTTC.

This clone appeared a single time. This rearrangement joins TRBV19 to TRBJ1-3; D call uncertain. The CDR3 has 13 residues. Germline CDR1 LNHDA, CDR2 SQIVND (reference sequence). V lost 3 bases to trimming and J lost 3 bases, with 6 bases between them. The DNA for the CDR3 is TGTGCCAGTAGTATCAACAGTGGAAACACCATATATTTT. It encodes CASSINSGNTIYF.

The V gene is TRBV6-5, the J gene TRBJ1-6; tentative D call: TRBD1 (5 bases). This CDR3 region has 13 residues. The germline V and J ends were trimmed by 6 bases and 10 bases, with 13 bases remaining between them. The germline CDR1 and CDR2 sequences are MNHEY and SVGAGI. The CDR3 is CASSGHADSPLHF. As DNA, the CDR3 is TGTGCCAGCAGCGGACATGCGGACTCACCCCTCCACTTT.

The CDR3 spells CASSKGTSGRYEQYF. In nucleotides, the CDR3 is TGTGCCAGTAGTAAAGGGACTAGCGGGAGATACGAGCAGTACTTC. The chain uses TRBV19 and TRBJ2-7, with 14 positions matching TRBD2. This CDR3 is built from 15 residues. Germline V gene lookup returns CDR1 LNHDA and CDR2 SQIVND (reference sequence). Trimming took 4 bases from V and 4 from J; bases not matched to a gene: 3.

The V and J genes are TRBV4-1 and TRBJ1-6, with D perhaps matching TRBD1 (6 bases). This CDR3 contains 14 residues. Per the germline V gene, CDR1 is MGHRA and CDR2 is YSYEKL. Trimming pared 2 bases from V and 10 bases from J, leaving 12 bases between. CDR3 sequence: CASSQTQGGSPLHF. DNA of the CDR3: TGCGCCAGCAGCCAAACACAGGGTGGCTCACCCCTCCACTTT.

The chain links TRBV7-3 to TRBJ2-3; 7 bases match TRBD1. The V and J ends lost 5 bases and 6 bases, in that order; junction bases with no gene match: 8. CDR1 and CDR2 (germline): SGHTA, FQGTGA. The CDR3 runs to 14 residues. The CDR3 spells CASSPLDRADTQYF. The CDR3 DNA reads TGTGCCAGCAGCCCGCTCGACAGGGCCGATACGCAGTATTTT.

This clone was found a few times. V usage is TRBV9 and J usage is TRBJ2-2; TRBD2 matches at 14 bases. This CDR3 spans 18 amino acids. With V trimmed by 4 bases and J by 7 bases, 12 bases remained unmatched. The germline V gene encodes CDR1 SGDLS and CDR2 YYNGEE. The CDR3 is CASSFGTSGRRRGGELFF. In DNA, the CDR3 is TGTGCCAGCAGCTTCGGGACTAGCGGGAGACGCCGAGGCGGGGAGCTGTTTTTT.

The chain joins TRBV7-7 to TRBJ2-2; TRBD2 matches 8 bases. Trimming cost V 5 bases and J 5 bases; bases outside gene matches: 7. Germline lookup yields CDR1 SSHAT and CDR2 FNYEAQ (reference sequence). The CDR3 runs to 15 residues. The CDR3 region is CASSLGRGGTGELFF. The CDR3, as DNA: TGTGCCAGCAGCCTCGGACGCGGGGGGACCGGGGAGCTGTTTTTT.

This chain links TRBV9 with TRBJ2-1; D remains unclear. V shed 2 bases and J shed 0 bases, with 9 bases lying between them. There are 15 residues in the CDR3. Germline CDR1 SGDLS, CDR2 YYNGEE. CDR3 loop: CASSVAALSYNEQFF. The DNA for the CDR3 is TGTGCCAGCAGCGTCGCGGCCCTCTCCTACAATGAGCAGTTCTTC.

The table lists this clone with a few counts. The rearrangement links TRBV5-4 to TRBJ1-2; D remains ambiguous. Germline CDR1 reads SGHNT; CDR2 reads YYREEE (reference sequence). The CDR3 is made up of 14 amino acids. Trimming left V 4 bases short and J 2 bases short, with 12 bases between. CDR3: CASSRETGNYGYTF. The CDR3 bases are TGTGCCAGCAGCCGGGAGACGGGAAACTATGGCTACACCTTC.

The chain employs TRBV28 and TRBJ2-7; D gene uncertain. Looked up from germline, CDR1 is MDHEN and CDR2 is SYDVKM. Trimming shortened V by 2 bases and J by 4 bases, and 6 bases separated the two germline ends. This CDR3 region has 12 residues. The CDR3 sequence is CASSLGQYEQYF. The CDR3 coding sequence is TGTGCCAGCAGTTTAGGGCAGTACGAGCAGTACTTC.

V usage is TRBV7-2 and J usage is TRBJ2-7; no definite D call. V was shortened by 4 bases and J by 3 bases, with 10 bases between the two germline ends. Per germline, CDR1 SGHTA and CDR2 FQGNSA. CDR3 size: 13 residues. CDR3 coding DNA: TGTGCCAGCAGCTCGAGACAATACTACGAGCAGTACTTC. It specifies CASSSRQYYEQYF.

The J gene is TRBJ2-1, the V gene TRBV25-1; D unresolved. The germline V and J ends were trimmed by 6 bases and 9 bases, with 9 bases remaining between them. Per the germline V gene, CDR1 is MGHDK and CDR2 is SYGVNS. The CDR3 is 11 amino acids. The CDR3 loop reads CASSQRGEQFF. Written as DNA, the CDR3 is TGTGCCAGCAGCCAGCGCGGTGAGCAGTTCTTC.

The chain employs TRBV28 and TRBJ2-1; unclear D gene. The CDR3 consists of 11 residues. Trimming left V 6 bases short and J 9 bases short, with 9 bases between. Looked up from germline, CDR1 is MDHEN and CDR2 is SYDVKM. This chain's CDR3 is CASSPGPEQFF. CDR3 nucleotides: TGTGCCAGCAGCCCTGGCCCTGAGCAGTTCTTC.

The rearrangement uses TRBV5-4 and TRBJ2-7; D unresolved. Trimming shortened V by 0 bases and J by 3 bases, and 4 bases separated the two germline ends. This CDR3 is 12 amino acids long. Per germline, CDR1 SGHNT and CDR2 YYREEE (reference sequence). As DNA, the CDR3 is TGTGCCAGCAGCTTGGATTACTACGAGCAGTACTTC. Amino acid sequence: CASSLDYYEQYF. The full variable domain, in which reference TRBV5-4 and TRBJ2-7 provide the parts outside the CDR3, is ETGVTQSPTHLIKTRGQQVTLRCSSQSGHNTVSWYQQALGQGPQFIFQYYREEENGRGNFPPRFSGLQFPNYSSELNVNALELDDSALYLCASSLDYYEQYFGPGTRLTVT.

V gene TRBV18 combines with J gene TRBJ1-4; D gene unclear. The CDR3 totals 13 residues. V lost 6 bases and J 4 bases, leaving 9 bases between the germline ends. Per germline, CDR1 KGHSH and CDR2 LQKENI. The CDR3 region has the DNA TGTGCCAGCTCGCCCGTCAGTAATGAAAAACTGTTTTTT. This translates into CASSPVSNEKLFF. Full variable domain (outside the CDR3, taken from reference TRBV18 and TRBJ1-4): NAGVMQNPRHLVRRRGQEARLRCSPMKGHSHVYWYRQLPEEGLKFMVYLQKENIIDESGMPKERFSAEFPKEGPSILRIQQVVRGDSAAYFCASSPVSNEKLFFGSGTQLSVL.

In this sample, this clone turned up a few times. The chain employs TRBV15 and TRBJ2-2, with 13 nucleotides matching TRBD2. Losses at the gene ends were 1 base for V and 0 bases for J; bases not matched to a gene: 2. The CDR3 consists of 18 residues. The germline gives CDR1 LNHNV, CDR2 YYDKDF (reference sequence). CDR3 residues: CATSRGGTSGTNTGELFF. The CDR3 nucleotides are TGTGCCACCAGCAGAGGCGGGACTAGCGGGACGAACACCGGGGAGCTGTTTTTT.

V and J are TRBV29-1 and TRBJ1-2, with 9 bases fitting TRBD1. Looked up from germline, CDR1 is SQVTM and CDR2 is ANQGSEA. The CDR3 consists of 12 residues. V was clipped by 4 bases and J by 6 bases; unmatched bases: 3. The CDR3 DNA is TGCAGCGTTGGGGACAGGGCCGATGGCTACACCTTC. This gives the protein CSVGDRADGYTF.

The CDR3 region has the DNA TGTGCCAGCTCACCAGACCAGGTGATTGCGGCTTTCTTT. It yields the protein CASSPDQVIAAFF. This chain joins TRBV18 and TRBJ1-1; D unclear. The germline V gene has CDR1 KGHSH and CDR2 LQKENI. Deletions cut 2 bases from V and 11 bases from J, with 15 bases between. The CDR3 is 13 residues long.

The chain carries TRBV15 and TRBJ2-1; 9 bases map to TRBD2. With 6 bases clipped from V and 0 bases from J, the junction kept 12 bases outside the gene matches. CDR3 length equals 18 residues. Per germline, CDR1 LNHNV and CDR2 YYDKDF (reference sequence). The CDR3 sequence is CATRQTSGVRSSYNEQFF. The DNA for the CDR3 is TGTGCCACCAGACAGACTAGCGGAGTTCGGAGCTCCTACAATGAGCAGTTCTTC.

The CDR3 reads CASSGLDRARGYEQYF. The CDR3 nucleotides read TGTGCCAGCAGCGGCCTTGACAGGGCTAGGGGTTACGAGCAGTACTTC. This chain joins TRBV14 and TRBJ2-5, with 7 nucleotides matching TRBD1. The end of the DNA is better explained by TRBJ2-7, so the J call may be wrong. Germline loops: CDR1 SGHDN, CDR2 FVKESK. The CDR3 contains 16 residues.

This clone is a singleton in its sample. The chain recombines TRBV30 with TRBJ2-5; D may be TRBD1 (6 bases). With 4 bases removed from V and 2 bases from J, the gap between germline ends came to 17 bases. Germline V CDR1 and CDR2: GTSNPN, SVGIG (reference sequence). This CDR3 has 15 residues. Here the CDR3 DNA reads TGTGCCTGGACCCCCGGGACACTACCTCAAGAGACCCAGTACTTC. Its translation is CAWTPGTLPQETQYF.

V is TRBV6-6 and J is TRBJ2-3; unclear D gene. The CDR3 extends over 13 amino acids. V lost 3 bases and J 4 bases, leaving 8 bases between the germline ends. CDR1 is MNHNY and CDR2 is SVGAGI in the germline V gene (reference sequence). The CDR3 nucleotides read TGTGCCAGCAGTTATCCAGGCCCAGATACGCAGTATTTT. This codes for CASSYPGPDTQYF.

V gene TRBV5-1 combines with J gene TRBJ2-1, with TRBD2 matching 8 bases. Looked up from germline, CDR1 is SGHRS and CDR2 is YFSETQ. V trimming: 2 bases; J trimming: 5 bases; junction bases outside the gene matches: 3. The CDR3 spans 14 residues. This chain's CDR3 is CASSLLAGNNEQFF. The DNA for the CDR3 is TGCGCCAGCAGCTTATTAGCGGGAAACAATGAGCAGTTCTTC.

The V and J genes are TRBV15 and TRBJ2-1; 7 nucleotides agree with TRBD2. The trim removed 8 bases at V and 3 bases at J, leaving 1 base unmatched. The CDR3 extends over 12 amino acids. Germline V gene sequence: CDR1 LNHNV, CDR2 YYDKDF (reference sequence). Here the CDR3 reads CATASGYNEQFF. As DNA, the CDR3 is TGTGCCACCGCTAGCGGCTACAATGAGCAGTTCTTC.

The chain recombines TRBV7-3 with TRBJ2-2, with 12 bases identical to TRBD2. Germline V gene lookup returns CDR1 SGHTA and CDR2 FQGTGA. With V trimmed by 5 bases and J by 6 bases, 13 bases remained unmatched. The CDR3 consists of 18 residues. The CDR3 DNA is TGTGCCAGCAGCCGATTCCCTACTAGCGGGAGGAAAGCCGGGGAGCTGTTTTTT. Its translation: CASSRFPTSGRKAGELFF.

This chain links TRBV5-1 with TRBJ1-1; 7 nucleotides line up with TRBD1. Germline CDR1 is SGHRS and CDR2 is YFSETQ. This CDR3 is built from 14 residues. V dropped 0 bases and J dropped 6; count of bases not matched to a gene: 5. The CDR3 loop is CASSLEGAGSEAFF. In nucleotides, the CDR3 is TGCGCCAGCAGCTTGGAGGGGGCAGGATCTGAAGCTTTCTTT.

This clone was seen once. The rearrangement joins TRBV18 to TRBJ1-1; 9 nucleotides agree with TRBD1. This CDR3 region has 15 residues. CDR1 and CDR2 (germline): KGHSH, LQKENI. V trimming: 3 bases; J trimming: 4 bases; junction bases outside the gene matches: 6. CDR3 in DNA: TGTGCCAGCTCACCCGAACAGGGGGCGGGCACTGAAGCTTTCTTT. This codes for CASSPEQGAGTEAFF.